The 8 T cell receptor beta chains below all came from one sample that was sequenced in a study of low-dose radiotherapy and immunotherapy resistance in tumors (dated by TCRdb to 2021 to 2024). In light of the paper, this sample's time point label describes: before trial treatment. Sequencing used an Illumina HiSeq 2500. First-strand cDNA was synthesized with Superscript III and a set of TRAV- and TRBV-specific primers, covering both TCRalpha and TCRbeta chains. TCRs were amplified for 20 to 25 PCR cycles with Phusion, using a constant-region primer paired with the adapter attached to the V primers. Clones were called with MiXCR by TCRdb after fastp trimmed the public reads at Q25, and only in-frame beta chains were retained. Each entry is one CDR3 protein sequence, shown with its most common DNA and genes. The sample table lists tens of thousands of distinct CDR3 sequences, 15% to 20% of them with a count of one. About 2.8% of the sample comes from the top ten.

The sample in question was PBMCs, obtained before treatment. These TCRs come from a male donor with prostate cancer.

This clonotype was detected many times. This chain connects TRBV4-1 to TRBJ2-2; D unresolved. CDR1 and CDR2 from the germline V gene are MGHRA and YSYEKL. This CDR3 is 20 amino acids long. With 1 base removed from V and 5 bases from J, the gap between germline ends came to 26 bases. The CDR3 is CASSQGVPAGASLWTGELFF. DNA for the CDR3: TGCGCCAGCAGCCAAGGAGTACCCGCAGGAGCCAGCCTATGGACCGGGGAGCTGTTTTTT.

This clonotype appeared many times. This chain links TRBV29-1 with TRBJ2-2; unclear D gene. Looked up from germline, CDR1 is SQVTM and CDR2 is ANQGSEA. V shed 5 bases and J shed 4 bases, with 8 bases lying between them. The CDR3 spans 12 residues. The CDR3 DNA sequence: TGCAGCGTTCTGCCCCTCACCGGGGAGCTGTTTTTT. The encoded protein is CSVLPLTGELFF.

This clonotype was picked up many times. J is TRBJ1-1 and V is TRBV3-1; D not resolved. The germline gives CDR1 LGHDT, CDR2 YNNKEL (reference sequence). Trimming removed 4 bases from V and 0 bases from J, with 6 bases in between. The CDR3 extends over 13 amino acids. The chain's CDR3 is CASSLNLNTEAFF. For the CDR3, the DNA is TGTGCCAGCAGCCTAAATCTGAACACTGAAGCTTTCTTT.

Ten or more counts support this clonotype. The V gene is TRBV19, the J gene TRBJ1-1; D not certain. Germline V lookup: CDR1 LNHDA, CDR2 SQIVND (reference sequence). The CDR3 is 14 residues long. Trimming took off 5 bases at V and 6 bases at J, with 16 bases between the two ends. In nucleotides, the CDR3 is TGTGCCAGTAGTTCGGCAGGTAACCTTCCTGAAGCTTTCTTT. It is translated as CASSSAGNLPEAFF. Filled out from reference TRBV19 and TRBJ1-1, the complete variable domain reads DGGITQSPKYLFRKEGQNVTLSCEQNLNHDAMYWYRQDPGQGLRLIYYSQIVNDFQKGDIAEGYSVSREKKESFPLTVTSAQKNPTAFYLCASSSAGNLPEAFFGQGTRLTVV.

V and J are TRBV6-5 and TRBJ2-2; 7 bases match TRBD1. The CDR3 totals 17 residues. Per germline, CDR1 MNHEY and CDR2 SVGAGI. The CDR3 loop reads CARHDVRGPRGTGELFF. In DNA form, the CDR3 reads TGTGCTCGACACGATGTGAGGGGGCCACGTGGGACCGGGGAGCTGTTTTTT.

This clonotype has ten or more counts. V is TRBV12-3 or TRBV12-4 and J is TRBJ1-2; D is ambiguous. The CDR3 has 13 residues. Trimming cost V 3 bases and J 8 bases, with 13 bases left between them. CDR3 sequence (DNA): TGTGCCAGCAGTTTTTGGGGAATCGGGGGCTACACCTTC. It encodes CASSFWGIGGYTF.

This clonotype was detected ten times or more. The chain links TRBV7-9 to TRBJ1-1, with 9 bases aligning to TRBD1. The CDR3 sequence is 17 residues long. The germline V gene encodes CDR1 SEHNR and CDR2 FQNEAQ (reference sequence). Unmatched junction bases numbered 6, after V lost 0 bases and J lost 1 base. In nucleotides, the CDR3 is TGTGCCAGCAGCTTAGCCTTGGGGACAGGGACGAACACTGAAGCTTTCTTT. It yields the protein CASSLALGTGTNTEAFF. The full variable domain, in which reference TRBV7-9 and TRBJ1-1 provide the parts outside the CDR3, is DTGVSQNPRHKITKRGQNVTFRCDPISEHNRLYWYRQTLGQGPEFLTYFQNEAQLEKSRLLSDRFSAERPKGSFSTLEIQRTEQGDSAMYLCASSLALGTGTNTEAFFGQGTRLTVV.

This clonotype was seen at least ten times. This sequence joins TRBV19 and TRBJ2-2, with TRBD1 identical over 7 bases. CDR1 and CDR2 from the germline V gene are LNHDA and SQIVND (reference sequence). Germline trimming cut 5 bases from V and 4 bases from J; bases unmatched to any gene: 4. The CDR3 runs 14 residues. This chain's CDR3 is CASSLDRITGELFF. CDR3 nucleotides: TGTGCCAGTAGTCTGGACAGGATCACCGGGGAGCTGTTTTTT.